This T cell receptor beta chain was captured by sequencing in a study of monozygotic twins with cystic fibrosis. This clone was detected once. What it binds is not known. The study, taken as a whole, reports: No link emerged between shared CDR3 counts and age, concordance or severity. Low clonality (median about 0.0095) suggested a mostly naive repertoire.

Sequencing used immunoSEQ multiplex PCR; TCRdb keeps in-frame clones, though not all of them. The data contain almost 20,000 clones, under 95% of them singletons. CDR3 size: 14 residues. V lost 4 bases and J 2 bases, leaving 11 bases between the germline ends. Germline CDR1 MGHRA, CDR2 YSYEKL. The genes are TRBV4-1 and TRBJ1-2; D is possibly TRBD1 (5 bases). The receptor's source is a girl aged 2-10 years with cystic fibrosis. The sample taken for sequencing was blood. The CDR3, as DNA: TGCGCCAGCAGCCCACCCAGACAGAACTATGGCTACACCTTC. Residues: CASSPPRQNYGYTF.